This TCR beta chain is from a study of cytomegalovirus exposure and HLA in healthy donors. Remarks on this clone: The target antigen is unknown.

The germline CDR1 and CDR2 sequences are SGHNT and YYREEE (reference sequence). After removal of 4 bases from V and 8 bases from J, the junction contained 10 bases not matched to a gene. The CDR3 has 15 amino acids. Both 60 Vbeta primers and 13 Jbeta primers went into the PCR. Here immunoSEQ multiplex PCR was the method, and the copy in TCRdb shows in-frame clones only, minus some. The sample data list approximately 100,000 clones. Findings and caveats of the study: Later on, a genetic analysis was performed. It linked a missense variant in DCLRE1C with V- and J-gene trimming of TCR beta.

The TCR was taken from a man in his forties in good health and CMV-seronegative. Sequenced input: PBMCs. This rearrangement joins TRBV5-4 to TRBJ1-4; 8 nucleotides match TRBD1. The CDR3 loop reads CASSRGQGQEEKLFF. The CDR3 nucleotides read TGTGCCAGCAGCCGTGGACAGGGCCAAGAGGAAAAACTGTTTTTT.